This TCR beta chain appears in the sequencing data of a study of blood T cells in healthy people across ages (dated by TCRdb to about 2015). Concerning the study at large: Template switching captured roughly one uniquely barcoded TCR beta cDNA molecule per two T cells in model experiments. The study measured age-related changes in TCR beta repertoire diversity using deep sequencing normalized with unique cDNA molecular identifiers. Four age groups were formed from the donors: young (average 16 years), middle-aged (just under 40), aged (more than 55) and long-lived (less than 85). To avoid experimental bias, donors of different ages were randomly spread across the sequencing lanes. For two donors (one aged 18 to 30 and one aged 80 or older), the study analyzed two additional independent replicas of 1 million unique cDNA reads from the same blood draw.

Points the paper makes about the study in general: Donor CMV infection status was unknown, potentially confounding age-related changes in expanded clonotypes. Compared with the aged group, the long-lived group had more naive CD4+ T cells, fewer expanded clones and increased TCR diversity, suggesting age selection. Observed TCR beta diversity correlated strongly with the percentage of naive T cells measured by flow cytometry. Conclusive comparison of naive and antigen-experienced compartments was prevented by the profiling of bulk unsorted PBMCs. Estimates of total diversity based on one million sequenced T cells were regarded as lower bounds and as underestimates. As age increased, observed TCR beta diversity per million T cells dropped in a roughly linear way, and a significant reduction was already evident by age approximately 40.

Receptor libraries were prepared by 5' RACE. The data were produced on an Illumina HiSeq 2500. A second PCR of roughly 7 to 12 cycles was performed with a sample-barcoded 5' primer and a J-beta primer mix. A template-switch 5' adaptor carrying 12 random nucleotides introduced a unique molecular identifier onto each TCR beta cDNA molecule. Each sample yielded at least 2.5 million CDR3-containing paired-end reads. All of the RNA was converted into first-strand cDNA using the Mint cDNA synthesis kit, with a TRBC-specific oligonucleotide serving as the primer. After uracil-DNA glycosylase treatment, a first 18-cycle PCR used universal primers M1SS and BC2_uni_R on all cDNA. Processing in the source paper ran as follows. Each sample was normalized by randomly selecting 1 million high-quality reads, each carrying a distinct molecular identifier. Instead of being binned into consensus sequences, reads that shared molecular identifiers were thrown out. MiTCR, run with a Q25 quality threshold and the strictest error-elimination algorithm, handled CDR3 identification, clonotype clustering and error correction. A nonparametric unseen species model with Euler transformation was used to estimate a lower bound on total TCR beta diversity. Using fastp trimming at Q25 and MiXCR clonotype assembly, TCRdb reanalyzed the public sequencing data and kept in-frame beta chains. A single entry per CDR3 protein holds the most common genes and DNA from its merged rows. The V and J calls follow TCRdb's processing rather than the paper's. The sample yields hundreds of thousands of distinct CDR3 sequences; approximately 31% were counted once. 15% to 19% of the sample is held by the ten biggest clonotypes.

Systemically healthy Caucasian individuals from Russia, 39 in total and aged roughly 6 to 100 years, were included as donors. Ten milliliters of peripheral blood were drawn from each donor into EDTA-treated Vacutainer tubes. PBMCs were isolated by Ficoll-Paque density-gradient centrifugation, with at least 7 million obtained per sample. Total RNA was extracted from PBMCs with Trizol reagent, with at least 6 micrograms obtained per sample. The percentages of naive CD45RAhigh/CD27high T cells were determined by flow cytometry on a PBMC aliquot from every donor. Worth noting for this clonotype: It has no known antigen specificity. No quality values exist for individual bases; no much larger clone is one base distant.

CDR1 and CDR2, per the germline V gene, are ENHRY and SYGVKD. The CDR3 runs 14 residues from the cysteine to the phenylalanine. CDR3 DNA only is kept here, 42 bases in frame from base 1. V drops 10 bases and J drops 2 bases, leaving 18 bases in between. Sequenced sample: blood. The TCR comes from a woman over 75 in good health. Donor details come from another sample of the same person, matched by shared clones. The chain links TRBV10-3 with TRBJ2-7, and perhaps TRBD1 as D gene, on 5 matching bases. The CDR3 protein sequence reads: CASRSLGHTYEQYF. The bases are TGTGCCAGCAGATCCCTGGGGCATACCTACGAGCAGTACTTC.